One and the same sample provided the 5 T cell receptor beta chains below, sequenced in a study of blood T cell repertoires in COVID-19. The assay was immunoSEQ multiplex PCR, and TCRdb's table has in-frame clones only and misses some. The sample consists of over 300,000 clones, about 88% of them appearing once. The sequencing input was PBMCs or T cells enriched from blood (not recorded which). Receptors originate from a woman aged 40 to 49 who had recovered from COVID-19.

The chain uses TRBV5-1 and TRBJ1-1; D gene ambiguous. Germline V CDR1 and CDR2: SGHRS, YFSETQ. V was shortened by 6 bases and J by 0 bases, with 12 bases between the two germline ends. The CDR3 runs 14 residues. CDR3 residues: CASMPGEMNTEAFF. The CDR3 DNA is TGCGCCAGCATGCCAGGCGAAATGAACACTGAAGCTTTCTTT. Drawing the rest from reference TRBV5-1 and TRBJ1-1, the complete variable domain is KAGVTQTPRYLIKTRGQQVTLSCSPISGHRSVSWYQQTPGQGLQFLFEYFSETQRNKGNFPGRFSGRQFSNSRSEMNVSTLELGDSALYLCASMPGEMNTEAFFGQGTRLTVV.

The chain employs TRBV30 and TRBJ1-4; D not resolved. V lost 3 bases and J 7 bases, leaving 21 bases between the germline ends. The CDR3 sequence is 16 residues long. The germline V gene encodes CDR1 GTSNPN and CDR2 SVGIG (reference sequence). This CDR3 reads CAWRKREGQRFEKLFF. CDR3 nucleotide sequence: TGTGCCTGGAGGAAACGGGAGGGTCAAAGATTTGAAAAACTGTTTTTT.

The V and J genes are TRBV29-1 and TRBJ1-1; 10 nucleotides line up with TRBD1. Germline CDR1 is SQVTM and CDR2 is ANQGSEA. J was trimmed by 8 bases and V by 3 bases; bases with no gene match: 6. This CDR3 spans 13 amino acids. CDR3: CSVDRDRGREAFF. CDR3 nucleotide sequence: TGCAGCGTTGACCGCGACAGGGGGCGCGAAGCTTTCTTT.

The chain uses TRBV14 and TRBJ1-3; perhaps TRBD1 as D (6 bases). The CDR3 is 16 amino acids. Germline-derived CDR1 and CDR2 are SGHDN and FVKESK. V was pared by 4 bases and J by 7 bases, with 20 bases between. The CDR3 here is CASSRSGTPFWNTIYF. In DNA form, the CDR3 reads TGTGCCAGCAGCCGGTCCGGGACACCATTTTGGAACACCATATATTTT.

The chain joins TRBV7-3 to TRBJ2-3; 12 bases align to TRBD2. The V gene's germline CDR1 is SGHTA and CDR2 FQGTGA. V dropped 4 bases and J dropped 2; count of bases not matched to a gene: 4. The CDR3 loop spans 16 amino acids. In DNA form, the CDR3 reads TGTGCCAGCAGCTCTACTAGCGGGGGGCCCACAGATACGCAGTATTTT. It yields the protein CASSSTSGGPTDTQYF.